This TCR beta chain was observed in a study of T cells in Graves' hyperthyroidism and ophthalmopathy. RNA transcripts were the template for amplifying TCR beta CDR3 regions. TCR CDR3 underwent first-round RT-PCR with the HTBI primer set. TCRdb itself ran the multiplex PCR reads through MiXCR, one entry per CDR3 protein. The sample has about 510,000 distinct CDR3 sequences, 14% seen once; the top ten hold roughly 13%. This CDR3 has 14 residues. Between the trimmed V and J ends, which lost 2 bases and 4 bases, there was a span of 9 bases. This clonotype showed up many times. Sequenced sample: blood. The chain joins TRBV12-3 or TRBV12-4 to TRBJ2-1; no definite D call. The receptor's source is a woman between 40 and 50 years old with Graves' hyperthyroidism. CDR3 coding DNA: TGTGCCAGCAGTTTATCGCCCTATTACAATGAGCAGTTCTTC. The encoded protein is CASSLSPYYNEQFF.